This entry lists 24 T cell receptor beta chains sequenced from one sample in a study of PD-L1 blockade in urothelial cancer. Assay used: immunoSEQ multiplex PCR; TCRdb lists only in-frame clones, some missing. The sample holds about 120,000 clones, roughly 88% seen once. As for time point: peripheral blood 6 weeks after treatment start. Sequenced material: PBMCs, taken around atezolizumab (anti-PD-L1) treatment. These TCRs come from a man aged 45-65 years with urothelial cancer.

This chain joins TRBV15 and TRBJ1-4, with a weak D call TRBD1 (6 bases). Germline V gives CDR1 LNHNV, CDR2 YYDKDF (reference sequence). The CDR3 has 15 amino acids. V lost 0 bases to trimming and J lost 7 bases, with 12 bases between them. CDR3 coding DNA: TGTGCCACCAGCAGAGATAGAGGGGGTTTTGAAAAACTGTTTTTT. This sequence encodes CATSRDRGGFEKLFF.

The CDR3 reads CASGYGGGTDTQYF. The DNA for the CDR3 is TGTGCCAGCGGATATGGGGGGGGCACAGATACGCAGTATTTT. The chain joins TRBV28 to TRBJ2-3; 7 bases align to TRBD2. The length of the CDR3 is 14 residues. Per the germline V gene, CDR1 is MDHEN and CDR2 is SYDVKM. V lost 8 bases, J lost 1 base, and 6 bases stayed unmatched. Full variable domain (missing parts from reference TRBV28 and TRBJ2-3): DVKVTQSSRYLVKRTGEKVFLECVQDMDHENMFWYRQDPGLGLRLIYFSYDVKMKEKGDIPEGYSVSREKKERFSLILESASTNQTSMYLCASGYGGGTDTQYFGPGTRLTVL.

The genes are TRBV7-9 and TRBJ2-1; 9 positions agree with TRBD2. Germline-derived CDR1 and CDR2 are SEHNR and FQNEAQ (reference sequence). The V and J ends lost 4 bases and 4 bases, in that order; junction bases with no gene match: 5. The CDR3 extends over 15 amino acids. The CDR3, as DNA: TGTGCCAGCAGCTCCCGACTAGCGGATTACAATGAGCAGTTCTTC. Protein: CASSSRLADYNEQFF.

The rearrangement links TRBV5-8 to TRBJ2-2; a weak D match, TRBD1 (5 bases). Germline loops: CDR1 SGHTS, CDR2 YDEGEE. The CDR3 runs to 13 residues. Trimming removed 5 bases from V and 6 bases from J, with 11 bases in between. The DNA for the CDR3 is TGTGCCAGCAGGCAGGGCTATCCCGGGGAGCTGTTTTTT. Amino acids: CASRQGYPGELFF.

CDR3 coding DNA: TGTGCCAGCTCACGGACAGGGCCCACAGATACGCAGTATTTT. Protein sequence: CASSRTGPTDTQYF. The chain has TRBV18 and TRBJ2-3; 8 nucleotides agree with TRBD1. The CDR3 contains 14 residues. V shed 4 bases and J 2 bases; nucleotides not matched to a gene: 2. Germline lookup yields CDR1 KGHSH and CDR2 LQKENI.

This clone was observed a handful of times. The chain is built from TRBV10-3 and TRBJ1-1, with TRBD1 matching 11 bases. The CDR3 runs to 13 residues. Germline values: CDR1 ENHRY, CDR2 SYGVKD. J lost 6 bases, V lost 5 bases, and 2 bases had no gene match. CDR3: CAISPGQGAEAFF. The DNA of the CDR3 is TGTGCCATCAGTCCGGGACAGGGGGCTGAAGCTTTCTTT.

This clone was seen only a few times. The genes are TRBV2 and TRBJ1-4; a possible D gene is TRBD1 (5 bases). CDR1 SNHLY and CDR2 FYNNEI come from the germline V gene. V was shortened by 8 bases and J by 0 bases, with 13 bases between the two germline ends. This CDR3 is built from 15 residues. This CDR3 reads CASVGGAATNEKLFF. The DNA of the CDR3 is TGTGCCAGCGTCGGTGGGGCGGCAACTAATGAAAAACTGTTTTTT.

The V and J genes are TRBV30 and TRBJ2-7, with a tentative D call TRBD2 (6 bases). This CDR3 has 12 amino acids. CDR1 is GTSNPN and CDR2 is SVGIG in the germline V gene (reference sequence). Trimming removed 3 bases from V and 1 base from J, with 7 bases in between. CDR3 amino acids: CAWSGTSYEQYF. Written as DNA, the CDR3 is TGTGCCTGGAGCGGGACTTCCTACGAGCAGTACTTC.

As regards this clone: In the same sample, other DNA sequences code for this CDR3. V and J are TRBV27 and TRBJ1-1, with D perhaps TRBD1 (5 bases). Looked up from germline, CDR1 is MNHEY and CDR2 is SMNVEV (reference sequence). V lost 2 bases and J lost 2, with 6 bases in between. The CDR3 is made up of 13 amino acids. CDR3: CASSLQGNTEAFF. CDR3 DNA: TGTGCCAGCAGTTTACAGGGAAACACTGAAGCTTTCTTT.

A remark on this clone: One end of the junction is discordant with germline, which a read error may explain. The chain combines TRBV7-9 with TRBJ2-1, with TRBD2 matching over 10 bases. Germline assignment: CDR1 SEHNR and CDR2 FQNEAQ (reference sequence). This CDR3 spans 17 amino acids. Here the CDR3 reads CASTLTSGMDSYNEQFF. Written as DNA, the CDR3 is TGTGCCAGCACCTTAACTAGCGGGATGGACTCCTACAATGAGCAGTTCTTC.

This sequence joins TRBV7-2 and TRBJ2-3; 8 bases are shared with TRBD2. Losses at the gene ends were 3 bases for V and 4 bases for J; bases not matched to a gene: 15. This CDR3 is built from 18 residues. Germline lookup yields CDR1 SGHTA and CDR2 FQGNSA. DNA for the CDR3: TGTGCCAGCAGCTTGCGGGGGGACCTCGGTCCTGCAGCAGATACGCAGTATTTT. It codes for CASSLRGDLGPAADTQYF.

V usage is TRBV6-1 and J usage is TRBJ2-3; D perhaps matches TRBD1 (6 bases). The CDR3 contains 13 residues. V was pared by 7 bases and J by 5 bases, with 13 bases between. Germline V gives CDR1 MNHNS, CDR2 SASEGT. This CDR3 is CASITGLGDTQYF. For the CDR3, the DNA is TGTGCCAGCATTACAGGGTTGGGAGATACGCAGTATTTT.

The rearrangement joins TRBV7-9 to TRBJ2-2, with 7 bases lining up with TRBD2. Trimming cost V 2 bases and J 5 bases; bases outside gene matches: 8. CDR1 is SEHNR and CDR2 is FQNEAQ in the germline V gene (reference sequence). The CDR3 covers 16 residues. For the CDR3, the DNA is TGTGCCAGCAGCTTAACTCCCGGGACTAAAACCGGGGAGCTGTTTTTT. Its translation: CASSLTPGTKTGELFF.

This clone was found a few times. The genes are TRBV19 and TRBJ2-2; D is possibly TRBD1 (6 bases). Looked up from germline, CDR1 is LNHDA and CDR2 is SQIVND (reference sequence). V lost 7 bases to trimming and J lost 5 bases, with 20 bases between them. This CDR3 is 16 amino acids long. CDR3 DNA sequence: TGTGCCAGTACCAACTCTTGGACCGGACAGACCGGGGAGCTGTTTTTT. Amino acid sequence: CASTNSWTGQTGELFF.

The V and J genes are TRBV11-1 and TRBJ2-1; D might be TRBD2 (5 bases). This CDR3 contains 16 residues. Germline V gene sequence: CDR1 SGHAT, CDR2 FQDESV (reference sequence). V was cut by 4 bases and J by 0 bases, with 13 bases left in between. This CDR3 is CASSSKQGSSYNEQFF. The CDR3 nucleotides read TGTGCCAGCAGCTCCAAACAAGGGAGCTCCTACAATGAGCAGTTCTTC.

The gene calls are TRBV4-1 and TRBJ2-7, with 8 nucleotides matching TRBD1. CDR1 and CDR2 (germline): MGHRA, YSYEKL. V lost 1 base, J lost 4 bases, and 24 bases stayed unmatched. CDR3 length: 21 amino acids. This chain's CDR3 is CASSQALGGQAGMTLGYEQYF. DNA for the CDR3: TGCGCCAGCAGCCAAGCTCTGGGGGGACAGGCTGGGATGACCCTCGGGTACGAGCAGTACTTC.

The chain recombines TRBV11-3 with TRBJ2-7; perhaps TRBD1 as D (6 bases). The ends were cut back, 5 bases at V and 5 bases at J, with 13 bases in the middle. CDR1 SGHNT and CDR2 YENEEA come from the germline V gene. The CDR3 runs 13 residues. CDR3 DNA: TGTGCCAGCAGCCCACAGGGCCGGGACGAGCAGTACTTC. Residues: CASSPQGRDEQYF.

The rearrangement uses TRBV6-5 and TRBJ1-5; perhaps TRBD1 as D (5 bases). Germline loops: CDR1 MNHEY, CDR2 SVGAGI. The CDR3 totals 15 residues. V lost 6 bases, J lost 4 bases, and 16 bases lay in between. The CDR3 region has the DNA TGTGCCAGCAGGGGGCGGGGGGACGGGAATCAGCCCCAGCATTTT. As protein: CASRGRGDGNQPQHF.

The chain links TRBV9 to TRBJ2-7; D is perhaps TRBD1 (6 bases). V shed 0 bases and J shed 7 bases, with 17 bases lying between them. CDR3 length: 15 residues. Germline loops: CDR1 SGDLS, CDR2 YYNGEE. This CDR3 reads CASSVDAGTSFEQYF. As DNA, the CDR3 is TGTGCCAGCAGCGTAGATGCCGGGACATCCTTTGAGCAGTACTTC.

This clone was found once. The chain links TRBV5-5 to TRBJ2-3; a weak D match, TRBD1 (6 bases). V dropped 2 bases and J dropped 4 bases, with 8 bases sitting between them. The CDR3 contains 13 residues. Germline-derived CDR1 and CDR2 are SGHKS and YYEKEE (reference sequence). This CDR3 is CASSFTGSDTQYF. DNA of the CDR3: TGTGCCAGCAGCTTTACAGGGTCAGATACGCAGTATTTT.

The chain combines TRBV10-3 with TRBJ2-7; TRBD1 matches 7 bases. The CDR3 runs 14 residues. V lost 4 bases, J lost 3 bases, and 6 bases stayed unmatched. Germline CDR1 is ENHRY and CDR2 is SYGVKD. The CDR3 is CAISGGQSYYEQYF. CDR3 DNA: TGTGCCATCAGTGGGGGACAGTCCTACTACGAGCAGTACTTC.

V and J are TRBV5-1 and TRBJ1-6; D is uncertain. CDR3 length: 14 amino acids. CDR1 SGHRS and CDR2 YFSETQ come from the germline V gene. Deletions cut 7 bases from V and 2 bases from J, with 10 bases between. The CDR3 region is CASRQRAYNSPLHF. The CDR3 DNA follows: TGCGCCAGCCGCCAGCGGGCCTATAATTCACCCCTCCACTTT.

V usage is TRBV7-9 and J usage is TRBJ1-2, with D perhaps TRBD1 (6 bases). In germline, CDR1 is SEHNR, CDR2 FQNEAQ (reference sequence). The length of the CDR3 is 14 residues. The V gene lost 1 base and the J gene lost 3 bases, with 9 bases spanning the gap. The CDR3 sequence: CASSLETGDYGYTF. The CDR3 bases are TGTGCCAGCAGCTTAGAGACAGGAGACTATGGCTACACCTTC.

This clone was observed a single time. V usage is TRBV28 and J usage is TRBJ2-3, with 10 bases that match TRBD2. The CDR3 extends over 15 amino acids. Per germline, CDR1 MDHEN and CDR2 SYDVKM. V trimming: 4 bases; J trimming: 2 bases; junction bases outside the gene matches: 3. DNA for the CDR3: TGTGCCAGCAGTTATCTAGCGGGAGACACAGATACGCAGTATTTT. Amino acids: CASSYLAGDTDTQYF.